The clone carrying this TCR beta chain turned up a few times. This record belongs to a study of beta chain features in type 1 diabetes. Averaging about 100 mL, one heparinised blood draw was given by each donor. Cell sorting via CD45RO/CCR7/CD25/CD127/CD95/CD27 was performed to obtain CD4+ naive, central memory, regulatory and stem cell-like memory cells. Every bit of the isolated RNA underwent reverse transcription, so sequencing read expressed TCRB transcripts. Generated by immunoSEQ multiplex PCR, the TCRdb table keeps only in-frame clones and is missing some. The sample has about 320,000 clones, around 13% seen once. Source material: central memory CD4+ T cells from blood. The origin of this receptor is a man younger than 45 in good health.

The CDR3 DNA reads as TGTGCCAGCAGCGTACTCCTGGGACAGGTGAACACTGAAGCTTTCTTT. Translating gives CASSVLLGQVNTEAFF. The chain recombines TRBV9 with TRBJ1-1; 8 positions match TRBD1. The CDR3 has 16 residues. V lost 1 base and J lost 0; bases outside the gene matches: 5. Germline V gives CDR1 SGDLS, CDR2 YYNGEE.